This T cell receptor (beta chain) is from a study of OX40 agonist ivuxolimab in advanced cancers. Study-level information: Past anti-PD-1, anti-PD-L1 or anti-CTLA-4 therapy was accepted, and 40% to 50% had received some.

Unmatched junction bases numbered 2, after V lost 2 bases and J lost 4 bases. The length of the CDR3 is 14 residues. Germline loops: CDR1 MNHEY, CDR2 SVGAGI. The method was immunoSEQ multiplex PCR; TCRdb's version includes in-frame clones alone and lacks a portion of them. The sample has tens of thousands of clones; about 79% are singletons. This clone was detected a few times. Its antigen remains unknown. General study points: At doses 0.1 to 3.0 mg/kg, CD4+ and CD8+ clones expanded.

Here the sequenced sample was CD4+ or CD8+ T cells sorted from blood, taken in a trial of the OX40 agonist ivuxolimab. The genes are TRBV6-5 and TRBJ1-5; TRBD1 aligns across 7 bases. The TCR was taken from an adult with an advanced solid tumor such as melanoma, head and neck, liver or kidney cancer. The CDR3 reads CASSYIQGNQPQHF. CDR3 nucleotide sequence: TGTGCCAGCAGTTACATACAGGGGAATCAGCCCCAGCATTTT.